The present T cell receptor (beta chain) was sequenced within a study of blood T cell repertoires in COVID-19. Those enrolled in Seattle joined during active infection and were followed longitudinally afterward. Per the authors' pipeline: Estimation of nucleated cell counts relied on the amplification of reference gene primers. Here immunoSEQ multiplex PCR was the method, and the copy in TCRdb shows in-frame clones only, minus some. That table supplies the V and J calls and clone size; D and trimming were determined from the DNA. The sample lists 300,000 to 400,000 clones, about 90% occurring once. CDR1 is KGHSH, CDR2 LQKENI, per germline. The CDR3 covers 14 residues. Trimming shortened V by 1 base and J by 7 bases, and 13 bases separated the two germline ends. This clone was counted between two and nine times.

Sequencing input: peripheral blood. This sequence was found in a woman in her 70s with COVID-19, enrolled during active disease. V and J are TRBV18 and TRBJ1-2; D is undetermined. CDR3 sequence: CASSPLNPDSGYTF. The CDR3 DNA reads as TGTGCCAGCTCACCACTCAACCCCGACTCTGGCTACACCTTC.